One sample yielded the 5 T cell receptor beta chains listed below, sequenced in a study of blood T cell repertoires in COVID-19. Repertoires were generated with immunoSEQ multiplex PCR, while TCRdb's copy carries only in-frame clones and drops some. The sample yields 200,000 to 300,000 clones, roughly 79% seen once. The specimen sequenced was peripheral blood. Source of these receptors: a woman of 80 years or more with COVID-19, enrolled during active disease.

This clone was picked up a small number of times. V is TRBV5-4 and J is TRBJ1-2; 9 positions match TRBD1. Germline trimming cut 1 base from V and 6 bases from J; bases unmatched to any gene: 4. CDR3 length equals 14 residues. Germline V gives CDR1 SGHNT, CDR2 YYREEE (reference sequence). In DNA, the CDR3 is TGTGCCAGCAGCTTGAGACAGGGGGTCCATGGCTACACCTTC. Amino acids: CASSLRQGVHGYTF. The full variable domain, completed using reference TRBV5-4 and TRBJ1-2, is ETGVTQSPTHLIKTRGQQVTLRCSSQSGHNTVSWYQQALGQGPQFIFQYYREEENGRGNFPPRFSGLQFPNYSSELNVNALELDDSALYLCASSLRQGVHGYTFGSGTRLTVV.

The chain links TRBV27 to TRBJ2-7; 7 positions match TRBD2. V was clipped by 10 bases and J by 4 bases; unmatched bases: 10. Germline values: CDR1 MNHEY, CDR2 SMNVEV (reference sequence). The CDR3 covers 13 residues. CDR3 region: CATSRGFAYEQYF. CDR3 in DNA: TGTGCCACCTCGCGGGGGTTTGCATACGAGCAGTACTTC.

The V gene is TRBV4-1, the J gene TRBJ2-1; 13 bases fit TRBD2. Per germline, CDR1 MGHRA and CDR2 YSYEKL. The CDR3 runs 15 residues. J gave up 8 bases and V 6 bases, and 7 bases lay outside the gene matches. The CDR3 protein is CASRPTSGRPHEQFF. CDR3 sequence (DNA): TGCGCCAGCAGACCGACTAGCGGGAGGCCCCATGAGCAGTTCTTC.

The V gene is TRBV18, the J gene TRBJ2-1, with a tentative D call TRBD1 (6 bases). V lost 3 bases to trimming and J lost 12 bases, with 15 bases between them. The CDR3 runs 13 residues. Per the germline V gene, CDR1 is KGHSH and CDR2 is LQKENI. This CDR3 reads CASSPPAGRGQFF. CDR3 sequence (DNA): TGTGCCAGCTCACCCCCCGCCGGCAGGGGGCAGTTCTTC.

The chain links TRBV6-2 or TRBV6-3 to TRBJ1-4; the D gene is possibly TRBD1 (5 bases). CDR3 length: 16 residues. Germline V gene sequence: CDR1 MNHEY, CDR2 SVGEGT. The ends were cut back, 6 bases at V and 8 bases at J, with 22 bases in the middle. CDR3 loop: CASSPPSPAGREKLFF. CDR3 coding DNA: TGTGCCAGCAGCCCGCCGAGTCCAGCGGGGCGCGAAAAACTGTTTTTT.